These 30 T cell receptor beta chains were sequenced from one sample in a study of cytomegalovirus exposure and HLA in healthy donors. Clones were read by immunoSEQ multiplex PCR, and TCRdb kept only the in-frame ones, dropping some. The table lists under 80,000 clones, around 92% of them singletons. The sample comprised PBMCs. The receptors were gathered from a woman between 18 and 29 years old in good health and CMV-seronegative.

The rearrangement uses TRBV7-9 and TRBJ2-1, with 8 bases lining up with TRBD2. The CDR3 contains 16 residues. J gave up 7 bases and V 4 bases, and 12 bases lay outside the gene matches. Germline lookup yields CDR1 SEHNR and CDR2 FQNEAQ (reference sequence). CDR3 in amino acids: CASSSPPSGRGNEQFF. Here the CDR3 DNA reads TGTGCCAGCAGCTCGCCCCCCAGCGGGAGAGGGAATGAGCAGTTCTTC.

The chain employs TRBV28 and TRBJ1-2; 10 bases align to TRBD1. The length of the CDR3 is 17 residues. Trimming at V came to 5 bases and at J to 5 bases, leaving 14 bases not matched to a gene. Germline CDR1 reads MDHEN; CDR2 reads SYDVKM. For the CDR3, the DNA is TGTGCCAGCAGTGACCGGGACAGGGGCCCCCTGTGGTATGGCTACACCTTC. It is translated as CASSDRDRGPLWYGYTF.

The chain uses TRBV7-2 and TRBJ2-1, with TRBD1 as a possible D gene (5 bases). Trimming took 2 bases from V and 8 from J, leaving 19 bases between them. Germline lookup yields CDR1 SGHTA and CDR2 FQGNSA. The CDR3 has 16 residues. For the CDR3, the DNA is TGTGCCAGCAGCTTATCCAGGGCCCCCGCAGACTATGAGCAGTTCTTC. This sequence encodes CASSLSRAPADYEQFF.

This chain joins TRBV19 and TRBJ2-7; D remains ambiguous. Trimming cost V 5 bases and J 5 bases, with 10 bases left between them. Germline V gene lookup returns CDR1 LNHDA and CDR2 SQIVND (reference sequence). The CDR3 sequence is 12 residues long. The CDR3 sequence: CASSRVSHEQYF. The CDR3 DNA is TGTGCCAGTAGTCGGGTTTCCCACGAGCAGTACTTC.

This clone appeared once. This sequence joins TRBV30 and TRBJ1-2, with D perhaps TRBD1 (5 bases). V was shortened by 3 bases and J by 8 bases, with 16 bases between the two germline ends. The CDR3 covers 13 residues. Germline V gene sequence: CDR1 GTSNPN, CDR2 SVGIG (reference sequence). The CDR3 region has the DNA TGTGCCTGGAGCCCCCCAGGGAACTGGGGCTACACCTTC. Its translation: CAWSPPGNWGYTF.

This chain joins TRBV7-8 and TRBJ1-5; D gene ambiguous. From germline, CDR1 is SGHVS and CDR2 FQNEAQ. Trimming stripped 0 bases from V and 1 base from J, with 7 bases between. The CDR3 loop spans 15 amino acids. The CDR3 DNA reads as TGTGCCAGCAGCTTAGCGAGGCAGAGCAATCAGCCCCAGCATTTT. This sequence encodes CASSLARQSNQPQHF.

This clone was observed a handful of times. This chain connects TRBV19 to TRBJ1-4; the match to TRBD1 covers 9 bases. The CDR3 sequence is 18 residues long. V lost 5 bases to trimming and J lost 0 bases; unmatched junction nucleotides: 10. The germline gives CDR1 LNHDA, CDR2 SQIVND (reference sequence). CDR3 in DNA: TGTGCCAGTAGTCGAGCAGCGGGACAGGGCGCAACTAATGAAAAACTGTTTTTT. Amino acids: CASSRAAGQGATNEKLFF.

A single count supports this clone. The genes are TRBV4-1 and TRBJ2-3; 7 nucleotides match TRBD1. The CDR3 contains 17 residues. Germline V gene data show CDR1 as MGHRA and CDR2 as YSYEKL. Trimming removed 1 base from V and 1 base from J; junction bases left unmatched: 8. CDR3 nucleotides: TGCGCCAGCAGCCAAGGGCCTCGGGACAGCCGCACAGATACGCAGTATTTT. Protein sequence: CASSQGPRDSRTDTQYF.

Worth noting for this clone: A junction boundary mismatches the germline segment, possibly from a read error. The chain combines TRBV7-9 with TRBJ1-2, with D tentatively TRBD1 (6 bases). The CDR3 runs to 15 residues. Per germline, CDR1 SEHNR and CDR2 FQNEAQ (reference sequence). The CDR3 bases are TGTGCCAGCACCTATCGATCGGACAGCCAGGGTGGCCACACCTTC. This encodes CASTYRSDSQGGHTF.

V usage is TRBV2 and J usage is TRBJ2-7, with D maybe TRBD2 (5 bases). The V gene's germline CDR1 is SNHLY and CDR2 FYNNEI. V shed 4 bases and J shed 3 bases, with 10 bases lying between them. CDR3 length: 13 amino acids. This chain's CDR3 is CASSGAAGYEQYF. In DNA, the CDR3 is TGTGCCAGCAGTGGAGCGGCAGGCTACGAGCAGTACTTC.

The chain couples TRBV20-1 to TRBJ2-3; TRBD2 is a possible D gene (6 bases). CDR3 size: 11 residues. Per germline, CDR1 DFQATT and CDR2 SNEGSKA (reference sequence). Trimming removed 7 bases from V and 4 bases from J, with 9 bases in between. The CDR3 coding sequence is TGCAGTGGCGAGCGGGCAGATACGCAGTATTTT. It specifies CSGERADTQYF.

This clone was counted only a few times. The genes are TRBV28 and TRBJ2-7; D not certain. Trimming took 8 bases from V and 0 from J, leaving 14 bases between them. Germline V lookup: CDR1 MDHEN, CDR2 SYDVKM. The CDR3 length is 14 residues. The CDR3 nucleotides are TGTGCCAGCTTAAACAGCCTAAGCTCCTACGAGCAGTACTTC. It is translated as CASLNSLSSYEQYF.

V usage is TRBV29-1 and J usage is TRBJ2-2; weak D call: TRBD1 (5 bases). The CDR3 extends over 13 amino acids. Germline CDR1 is SQVTM and CDR2 is ANQGSEA. V lost 7 bases, J lost 3 bases, and 12 bases lay in between. DNA for the CDR3: TGCAGCGCCACTGGACACTACACCGGGGAGCTGTTTTTT. This sequence encodes CSATGHYTGELFF.

This chain connects TRBV11-1 to TRBJ2-6, with D unclear. Germline V gene lookup returns CDR1 SGHAT and CDR2 FQDESV (reference sequence). V lost 5 bases, J lost 4 bases, and 9 bases lay in between. This CDR3 is built from 14 residues. CDR3 amino acids: CASSLSTGANVLTF. CDR3 in DNA: TGTGCCAGCAGCCTCTCGACAGGGGCCAACGTCCTGACTTTC. The whole variable domain, filled in from reference TRBV11-1 and TRBJ2-6, reads EAEVAQSPRYKITEKSQAVAFWCDPISGHATLYWYRQILGQGPELLVQFQDESVVDDSQLPKDRFSAERLKGVDSTLKIQPAELGDSAMYLCASSLSTGANVLTFGAGSRLTVL.

This chain uses TRBV7-9 with TRBJ2-2; a weak D match, TRBD1 (6 bases). The CDR3 is made up of 13 amino acids. The V end lost 5 bases, the J end lost 5 bases, and 9 bases lay between the germline ends. Germline CDR1 and CDR2: SEHNR and FQNEAQ (reference sequence). This CDR3 reads CASSAGQTGELFF. CDR3 nucleotides: TGTGCCAGCAGCGCCGGACAGACCGGGGAGCTGTTTTTT.

The chain has TRBV28 and TRBJ1-3; 7 nucleotides line up with TRBD1. The trim removed 3 bases at V and 2 bases at J, leaving 7 bases unmatched. Germline V CDR1 and CDR2: MDHEN, SYDVKM. There are 16 residues in the CDR3. This chain's CDR3 is CASSFRYTGAGNTIYF. CDR3 nucleotides: TGTGCCAGCAGTTTCAGGTACACAGGGGCTGGAAACACCATATATTTT.

The V gene is TRBV10-3, the J gene TRBJ2-2; D gene uncertain. Trimming stripped 2 bases from V and 6 bases from J, with 7 bases between. The CDR3 is made up of 13 amino acids. Germline CDR1 reads ENHRY; CDR2 reads SYGVKD. CDR3 region: CAISEGVPGELFF. In DNA, the CDR3 is TGTGCCATCAGTGAGGGAGTCCCCGGGGAGCTGTTTTTT.

There are a few counts of this clone. The V gene is TRBV7-9, the J gene TRBJ1-2; 7 nucleotides agree with TRBD1. The CDR3 consists of 13 residues. With 5 bases clipped from V and 7 bases from J, the junction kept 7 bases outside the gene matches. Germline values: CDR1 SEHNR, CDR2 FQNEAQ (reference sequence). This CDR3 reads CASSPRQGSGYTF. The CDR3 DNA sequence: TGTGCCAGCAGCCCAAGACAGGGTTCTGGCTACACCTTC.

This clone appeared a few times. J is TRBJ1-6 and V is TRBV30; 9 bases match TRBD1. The germline V gene encodes CDR1 GTSNPN and CDR2 SVGIG (reference sequence). The ends lost 1 base at V and 14 bases at J; junction bases unmatched: 6. CDR3 size: 13 residues. The CDR3 protein is CAWSEDRGMALHF. The DNA for the CDR3 is TGTGCCTGGAGTGAGGACAGGGGTATGGCCCTCCACTTT.

The rearrangement links TRBV5-6 to TRBJ2-7; D possibly corresponds to TRBD1 (6 bases). This CDR3 comprises 13 residues. The germline V gene has CDR1 SGHDT and CDR2 YYEEEE. The ends were cut back, 3 bases at V and 3 bases at J, with 10 bases in the middle. The CDR3 DNA is TGTGCCAGCAGCTACCGGACAGTCTACGAGCAGTACTTC. This codes for CASSYRTVYEQYF.

The chain is built from TRBV6-6 and TRBJ1-6; the match to TRBD1 covers 10 bases. V shed 6 bases, J shed 5 bases, and the junction held 1 base outside the gene matches. Per germline, CDR1 MNHNY and CDR2 SVGAGI (reference sequence). This CDR3 spans 14 amino acids. In DNA form, the CDR3 reads TGTGCCAGCAGCGGACAGGGGGATAATTCACCCCTCCACTTT. This sequence encodes CASSGQGDNSPLHF.

This clone has just one count. The chain couples TRBV7-9 to TRBJ2-2; no clear D gene. With 0 bases removed from V and 6 bases from J, the gap between germline ends came to 5 bases. There are 13 residues in the CDR3. CDR1 and CDR2 from the germline V gene are SEHNR and FQNEAQ (reference sequence). CDR3 in DNA: TGTGCCAGCAGCTTAGCTGAGGCCGGGGAGCTGTTTTTT. Protein product: CASSLAEAGELFF.

This sequence joins TRBV5-6 and TRBJ2-2; perhaps TRBD2 as D (6 bases). CDR3 length equals 12 residues. V lost 5 bases and J lost 7, with 9 bases in between. Germline CDR1 is SGHDT and CDR2 is YYEEEE. CDR3 DNA: TGTGCCAGCAGTCCTAGCGACGGGGAGCTGTTTTTT. This gives the protein CASSPSDGELFF.

The chain is built from TRBV27 and TRBJ1-1, with a weak D call TRBD1 (6 bases). There are 15 residues in the CDR3. The V and J ends lost 6 bases and 3 bases respectively, with 17 bases between them. Germline loops: CDR1 MNHEY, CDR2 SMNVEV (reference sequence). The DNA of the CDR3 is TGTGCCAGCAGGATTAACCGGGGGGCTCACACTGAAGCTTTCTTT. This codes for CASRINRGAHTEAFF.

The rearrangement joins TRBV28 to TRBJ2-3, with TRBD1 matching over 9 bases. V lost 4 bases and J lost 7; bases outside the gene matches: 12. Germline CDR1 is MDHEN and CDR2 is SYDVKM. The CDR3 totals 16 residues. CDR3 residues: CASSSHTGGVVYTQYF. CDR3 nucleotides: TGTGCCAGCAGTTCACATACAGGGGGCGTTGTATATACGCAGTATTTT.

The chain combines TRBV27 with TRBJ2-7; D perhaps matches TRBD2 (6 bases). The CDR3 extends over 14 amino acids. The germline gives CDR1 MNHEY, CDR2 SMNVEV (reference sequence). Trimming cost V 2 bases and J 7 bases, with 15 bases left between them. As DNA, the CDR3 is TGTGCCAGCAGTTTAGGCGGGACCCACTCTGAGCAGTACTTC. It is translated as CASSLGGTHSEQYF.

CDR3 sequence (DNA): TGTGCCAGCAGCCAAGGGACTAGCGGGAGTTTTGAGACCCAGTACTTC. Amino acid sequence: CASSQGTSGSFETQYF. This chain joins TRBV4-2 and TRBJ2-5; 13 nucleotides match TRBD2. V was pared by 1 base and J by 5 bases, with 4 bases of the junction left unmatched. Looked up from germline, CDR1 is LGHNA and CDR2 is YNFKEQ. CDR3 length equals 16 residues.

The chain couples TRBV7-6 to TRBJ1-5; 9 bases map to TRBD1. The CDR3 loop spans 21 amino acids. Germline CDR1 SGHVS, CDR2 FNYEAQ. The junction had 17 bases not matched to a gene; V was cut back by 2 bases and J by 0 bases. This CDR3 is CASSLNIPDRGLGNSNQPQHF. CDR3 in DNA: TGTGCCAGCAGCTTAAATATTCCGGACAGGGGCCTGGGGAATAGCAATCAGCCCCAGCATTTT.

The CDR3 DNA reads as TGTGCCAGCACATCGGGCAGGGGCTACGAGCAGTACTTC. This encodes CASTSGRGYEQYF. J is TRBJ2-7 and V is TRBV2, with a tentative D call TRBD1 (6 bases). The V and J ends lost 7 bases and 3 bases respectively, with 13 bases between them. The CDR3 has 13 residues. CDR1 and CDR2 from the germline V gene are SNHLY and FYNNEI.

The chain recombines TRBV19 with TRBJ1-2, with no clear D. Per germline, CDR1 LNHDA and CDR2 SQIVND (reference sequence). The CDR3 totals 14 residues. The V end lost 7 bases, the J end lost 4 bases, and 16 bases lay between the germline ends. CDR3 region: CASTPTAQLYGYTF. Written as DNA, the CDR3 is TGTGCCAGTACCCCTACGGCACAGCTCTATGGCTACACCTTC.